This T cell receptor (beta chain) was identified during a study of shared clonotypes between healthy human individuals. Here immunoSEQ multiplex PCR was the method, and the copy in TCRdb shows in-frame clones only, minus some. The table includes roughly 680,000 clones, 72% detected once. In this sample, this clone turned up once. The antigen remains unidentified. Points from the study as a whole: Non-shared clonotypes had lower generation probabilities than those shared by all four donors. Among donors, sharing of clonotypes was expected to be affected by sequencing depth.

The CDR3 is 13 amino acids. The V gene lost 4 bases and the J gene lost 2 bases, with 9 bases spanning the gap. Germline CDR1 is MNHNY and CDR2 is SVGAGI (reference sequence). The rearrangement uses TRBV6-6 and TRBJ2-7; no clear D. The sample taken for sequencing was memory CD4+ T cells sorted from blood. This sample's subset: CD45RA-negative fraction. The clonotype was recovered from a woman aged 25 to 39 in good health. The CDR3 reads CASSSGGTYEQYF. DNA for the CDR3: TGTGCCAGCAGTTCAGGCGGAACCTACGAGCAGTACTTC.